Here is one T cell receptor (beta chain) with its context. This specimen comes from a study of blood T cell repertoires in COVID-19. Authors' data handling: Reference gene primer amplification gave estimated nucleated cell counts. Using immunoSEQ multiplex PCR, the repertoire was profiled, and TCRdb retains in-frame clones only, with some absent. V, J and clone size are taken as reported in that table, and D and trimming were inferred from the DNA itself. This sample has about 480,000 clones; approximately 90% occur once, and the top ten carry approximately 4.5%. The CDR3 is 15 residues long. Trimming at V came to 0 bases and at J to 4 bases, leaving 4 bases not matched to a gene. Per germline, CDR1 GTSNPN and CDR2 SVGIG (reference sequence).

The material sequenced was peripheral blood. The gene calls are TRBV30 and TRBJ2-3, with 10 bases aligning to TRBD1. This TCR came from a woman under 40 with acute or convalescent COVID-19. The CDR3 DNA is TGTGCCTGGAGTGTAGGGACAGGGGCTGCAGATACGCAGTATTTT. Encoded protein: CAWSVGTGAADTQYF.